In this sample, the clone carrying this TCR beta chain turned up a few times. Its antigen is still unknown. These data come from a study of shared clonotypes between healthy human individuals. Study observations and caveats: It was the non-shared clonotypes that had lower generation probabilities than clonotypes shared by all four donors.

Assay: immunoSEQ multiplex PCR; the TCRdb copy retains only in-frame clones and omits some. The table includes some 1,100,000 clones, around three quarters detected once. Material: memory CD4+ T cells from PBMCs. Subset in this sample: CD45RA-negative fraction. This sequence originates from a man aged 18 to 30 in good health. Some clones in this sample may be carry-over from other donors' samples.

The CDR3 loop reads CSVEVRPGYTF. DNA of the CDR3: TGCAGCGTTGAAGTCAGACCGGGCTACACCTTC. The genes are TRBV29-1 and TRBJ1-2; D is unclear. From germline, CDR1 is SQVTM and CDR2 ANQGSEA. The CDR3 extends over 11 amino acids. V was cut by 1 base and J by 8 bases, with 8 bases left in between. Variable domain in full (rest from reference TRBV29-1 and TRBJ1-2): SAVISQKPSRDICQRGTSLTIQCQVDSQVTMMFWYRQQPGQSLTLIATANQGSEATYESGFVIDKFPISRPNLTFSTLTVSNMSPEDSSIYLCSVEVRPGYTFGSGTRLTVV.